Listed here are 31 T cell receptor beta chains from one sample, sequenced in a study of T cells in pancreatic ductal adenocarcinoma. Clones were read by immunoSEQ multiplex PCR, and TCRdb kept only the in-frame ones, dropping some. Seen here are over 100,000 clones, roughly 95% observed once, and the top ten hold around 2.9%. No neoadjuvant therapy was given to the selected pancreatic ductal adenocarcinoma patients before their surgery. The sequencing input was PBMCs. These receptors came from a human donor with pancreatic ductal adenocarcinoma.

V is TRBV2 and J is TRBJ2-5; TRBD2 agrees at 15 bases. V lost 7 bases and J lost 4; bases outside the gene matches: 4. Germline assignment: CDR1 SNHLY and CDR2 FYNNEI. The CDR3 is made up of 15 amino acids. CDR3 sequence: CASTGLAGGLETQYF. DNA for the CDR3: TGTGCCAGCACCGGACTAGCGGGAGGGCTAGAGACCCAGTACTTC.

The sample holds one count of this clone. J is TRBJ2-1 and V is TRBV4-1, with D possibly being TRBD2 (6 bases). V was cut by 2 bases and J by 6 bases, with 17 bases left in between. The CDR3 has 16 residues. Germline V CDR1 and CDR2: MGHRA, YSYEKL. The DNA for the CDR3 is TGCGCCAGCAGCCAACTTCTCCGGGAGCAGGGCAATGAGCAGTTCTTC. Protein sequence: CASSQLLREQGNEQFF.

This chain connects TRBV5-1 to TRBJ2-7; a weak D match, TRBD2 (6 bases). The CDR3 length is 14 residues. Trimming shortened V by 5 bases and J by 1 base, and 13 bases separated the two germline ends. Germline V gives CDR1 SGHRS, CDR2 YFSETQ. The CDR3 DNA is TGCGCCAGCAGACCCGCTAGCGCTTCCTACGAGCAGTACTTC. Its protein is CASRPASASYEQYF.

This clone appeared once. The rearrangement uses TRBV7-2 and TRBJ2-1, with 10 bases lining up with TRBD2. The V gene's germline CDR1 is SGHTA and CDR2 FQGNSA. V shed 3 bases and J 6 bases; nucleotides not matched to a gene: 2. The CDR3 loop spans 14 amino acids. The CDR3 sequence is CASSFLAGGNEQFF. The CDR3 DNA sequence: TGTGCCAGCAGCTTCTTAGCGGGAGGCAATGAGCAGTTCTTC.

This chain links TRBV28 with TRBJ2-7, with 10 bases that match TRBD2. V shed 6 bases, J shed 6 bases, and the junction held 14 bases outside the gene matches. There are 16 residues in the CDR3. The germline V gene has CDR1 MDHEN and CDR2 SYDVKM. The CDR3 nucleotides read TGTGCCAGCAGGACCCAACTAGCGGGGACCGAACGCGAGCAGTACTTC. Translated: CASRTQLAGTEREQYF.

The chain combines TRBV2 with TRBJ2-5, with D possibly matching TRBD2 (5 bases). V was clipped by 5 bases and J by 5 bases, with 12 bases between them. The V gene's germline CDR1 is SNHLY and CDR2 FYNNEI. This CDR3 comprises 13 residues. The CDR3 nucleotides are TGTGCCAGCAGTCCTGACGGGAAGGAGACCCAGTACTTC. It specifies CASSPDGKETQYF.

A single count supports this clone. The rearrangement uses TRBV19 and TRBJ1-5; D might be TRBD1 (5 bases). Deletions cut 6 bases from V and 11 bases from J, with 17 bases between. This CDR3 contains 13 residues. In germline, CDR1 is LNHDA, CDR2 SQIVND (reference sequence). The CDR3 sequence is CASRFDSRAAQHF. In DNA, the CDR3 is TGTGCCAGTAGGTTCGACAGCCGTGCCGCCCAGCATTTT. Supplemented by reference TRBV19 and TRBJ1-5, the full variable domain reads DGGITQSPKYLFRKEGQNVTLSCEQNLNHDAMYWYRQDPGQGLRLIYYSQIVNDFQKGDIAEGYSVSREKKESFPLTVTSAQKNPTAFYLCASRFDSRAAQHFGDGTRLSIL.

The rearrangement uses TRBV6-5 and TRBJ2-7; tentative D call: TRBD2 (5 bases). Between the trimmed V and J ends, which lost 3 bases and 1 base, there was a span of 10 bases. The germline CDR1 and CDR2 sequences are MNHEY and SVGAGI. There are 14 residues in the CDR3. The CDR3 sequence is CASSYFEGSYEQYF. The CDR3 nucleotides are TGTGCCAGCAGTTATTTTGAGGGTTCCTACGAGCAGTACTTC.

The chain uses TRBV28 and TRBJ2-1; 10 bases fit TRBD2. J was trimmed by 2 bases and V by 6 bases; bases with no gene match: 4. This CDR3 contains 15 residues. Germline V CDR1 and CDR2: MDHEN, SYDVKM. The DNA of the CDR3 is TGTGCCAGCAGACGGACTAGCGGCCCCTACAATGAGCAGTTCTTC. Its protein is CASRRTSGPYNEQFF.

The chain combines TRBV6-4 with TRBJ1-2, with D possibly being TRBD1 (6 bases). Germline CDR1 MRHNA, CDR2 SNTAGT. Trimming took off 6 bases at V and 8 bases at J, with 16 bases between the two ends. This CDR3 contains 13 residues. CDR3 sequence (DNA): TGTGCCAGCAGCCCTGGTGGGGGCGGAGGCTACACCTTC. This encodes CASSPGGGGGYTF.

The CDR3 loop is CASSYGGNEQFF. In nucleotides, the CDR3 is TGTGCCAGCAGTTACGGGGGGAATGAGCAGTTCTTC. The genes are TRBV6-6 and TRBJ2-1, with a weak D call TRBD2 (6 bases). There are 12 residues in the CDR3. With 2 bases removed from V and 7 bases from J, the gap between germline ends came to 6 bases. Germline assignment: CDR1 MNHNY and CDR2 SVGAGI (reference sequence).

The chain combines TRBV15 with TRBJ2-3; 9 bases are a match to TRBD1. Per germline, CDR1 LNHNV and CDR2 YYDKDF (reference sequence). The trim removed 1 base at V and 4 bases at J, leaving 12 bases unmatched. This CDR3 contains 18 residues. CDR3 DNA: TGTGCCACCAGCAGAGGGCCGGGACAGGGTTCTCAGGCAGATACGCAGTATTTT. Amino acids: CATSRGPGQGSQADTQYF.

The chain uses TRBV5-1 and TRBJ2-6, with D uncertain. The V gene's germline CDR1 is SGHRS and CDR2 YFSETQ. V lost 0 bases, J lost 1 base, and 5 bases lay in between. This CDR3 is built from 15 residues. The CDR3: CASSLDLSGANVLTF. In nucleotides, the CDR3 is TGCGCCAGCAGCTTGGATTTATCTGGGGCCAACGTCCTGACTTTC.

CDR3 amino acids: CASRHTGGMNTEAFF. CDR3 DNA sequence: TGTGCCAGCCGACACACAGGGGGCATGAACACTGAAGCTTTCTTT. The rearrangement joins TRBV28 to TRBJ1-1, with 9 bases fitting TRBD1. Germline V lookup: CDR1 MDHEN, CDR2 SYDVKM. CDR3 length equals 15 residues. The V segment lost 8 bases and the J segment 0 bases; nucleotides outside the gene matches: 7.

The chain carries TRBV5-6 and TRBJ2-7, with D unresolved. Germline CDR1 reads SGHDT; CDR2 reads YYEEEE. Trimming stripped 3 bases from V and 2 bases from J, with 3 bases between. The CDR3 length is 11 residues. The CDR3 region is CASSSTYEQYF. The CDR3 DNA follows: TGTGCCAGCAGCTCAACCTACGAGCAGTACTTC.

The chain couples TRBV9 to TRBJ2-1, with D unresolved. The CDR3 spans 13 residues. Trimming removed 4 bases at V and 7 bases at J, with 12 bases between. Germline V lookup: CDR1 SGDLS, CDR2 YYNGEE. The CDR3 sequence: CASSFSGLNEQFF. The CDR3 DNA reads TGTGCCAGCAGCTTCAGTGGGCTTAATGAGCAGTTCTTC.

The chain employs TRBV28 and TRBJ2-3; TRBD2 agrees at 14 bases. Germline V lookup: CDR1 MDHEN, CDR2 SYDVKM. Unmatched junction bases numbered 6, after V lost 3 bases and J lost 4 bases. The CDR3 runs to 17 residues. CDR3 sequence (DNA): TGTGCCAGCAGTTTCCCCCAGACTAGCGGGAGGGCAGATACGCAGTATTTT. Amino acids: CASSFPQTSGRADTQYF. Looking up the rest from reference TRBV28 and TRBJ2-3 gives the full variable domain: DVKVTQSSRYLVKRTGEKVFLECVQDMDHENMFWYRQDPGLGLRLIYFSYDVKMKEKGDIPEGYSVSREKKERFSLILESASTNQTSMYLCASSFPQTSGRADTQYFGPGTRLTVL.

As DNA, the CDR3 is TGTGCCAGCAGCCGGCATAGCGGGAGCTTATCAGATACGCAGTATTTT. This translates into CASSRHSGSLSDTQYF. The chain employs TRBV7-3 and TRBJ2-3; 9 bases agree with TRBD2. Germline V gene sequence: CDR1 SGHTA, CDR2 FQGTGA. Losses at the gene ends were 5 bases for V and 4 bases for J; bases not matched to a gene: 10. This CDR3 is built from 16 residues.

This clone was counted a single time. The V call is TRBV19, the J call TRBJ2-1, with TRBD2 matching over 8 bases. The CDR3 has 15 residues. Germline V gene sequence: CDR1 LNHDA, CDR2 SQIVND (reference sequence). V shed 6 bases and J 6 bases; nucleotides not matched to a gene: 10. CDR3 protein: CASSIGTSLSNEQFF. CDR3 in DNA: TGTGCCAGTAGCATCGGGACTAGTCTCTCCAATGAGCAGTTCTTC. The full variable domain, rest sourced from reference TRBV19 and TRBJ2-1, is DGGITQSPKYLFRKEGQNVTLSCEQNLNHDAMYWYRQDPGQGLRLIYYSQIVNDFQKGDIAEGYSVSREKKESFPLTVTSAQKNPTAFYLCASSIGTSLSNEQFFGPGTRLTVL.

The chain links TRBV5-1 to TRBJ1-3; TRBD1 is a possible D gene (6 bases). The length of the CDR3 is 15 residues. V lost 0 bases and J lost 7, with 14 bases in between. Germline V gives CDR1 SGHRS, CDR2 YFSETQ. The CDR3 DNA is TGCGCCAGCAGCTTGGGGGACACACCGTCGAACACCATATATTTT. It specifies CASSLGDTPSNTIYF.

This chain uses TRBV7-6 with TRBJ1-1, with 7 bases matching TRBD1. The germline V gene encodes CDR1 SGHVS and CDR2 FNYEAQ. V shed 5 bases, J shed 4 bases, and the junction held 10 bases outside the gene matches. This CDR3 is 15 amino acids long. The CDR3 nucleotides are TGTGCCAGCAGCACGAGGACAGGCGTCGGCACTGAAGCTTTCTTT. This translates into CASSTRTGVGTEAFF.

A remark on this clone: A junction boundary mismatches the germline segment, possibly from a read error. The chain links TRBV13 to TRBJ2-5; 7 nucleotides agree with TRBD1. Germline loops: CDR1 PRHDT, CDR2 FYEKMQ (reference sequence). The CDR3 runs 15 residues. CDR3 region: CASSVGPGQLETQYF. DNA of the CDR3: TGTGCCAGCAGCGTAGGTCCGGGACAGTTAGAGACCCAGTACTTC.

A single count supports this clone. The chain carries TRBV30 and TRBJ2-2; 7 nucleotides line up with TRBD2. This CDR3 has 15 amino acids. Trimming removed 3 bases from V and 0 bases from J; junction bases left unmatched: 4. The germline V gene has CDR1 GTSNPN and CDR2 SVGIG (reference sequence). CDR3 sequence reads: CAWSTLAANTGELFF. In DNA, the CDR3 is TGTGCCTGGAGCACTCTAGCGGCGAACACCGGGGAGCTGTTTTTT.

The chain links TRBV6-1 to TRBJ1-4; D unclear. Per the germline V gene, CDR1 is MNHNS and CDR2 is SASEGT. V gave up 0 bases and J gave up 8 bases, with 4 bases separating them. CDR3 length: 12 amino acids. The CDR3 sequence is CASSEALEKLFF. The CDR3 DNA sequence: TGTGCCAGCAGTGAAGCCCTAGAAAAACTGTTTTTT.

The chain is built from TRBV6-5 and TRBJ2-5; possible D gene TRBD2, 6 bases. The CDR3 totals 14 residues. The V and J ends lost 0 bases and 4 bases respectively, with 9 bases between them. Germline-derived CDR1 and CDR2 are MNHEY and SVGAGI. The CDR3 bases are TGTGCCAGCAGTTACTCTCCCGGGGGAGAGACCCAGTACTTC. Translation gives CASSYSPGGETQYF.

The chain employs TRBV19 and TRBJ2-7; D possibly corresponds to TRBD2 (5 bases). Per the germline V gene, CDR1 is LNHDA and CDR2 is SQIVND (reference sequence). This CDR3 has 12 amino acids. The V end was cut by 5 bases, the J end by 6 bases, with 11 bases between. In DNA form, the CDR3 reads TGTGCCAGTAGTGCGGTAGAGGGCGAGCAGTACTTC. Protein: CASSAVEGEQYF.

The chain couples TRBV7-3 to TRBJ2-7, with a weak D call TRBD2 (5 bases). This CDR3 contains 13 residues. Per germline, CDR1 SGHTA and CDR2 FQGTGA. Trimming shortened V by 2 bases and J by 3 bases, and 8 bases separated the two germline ends. DNA of the CDR3: TGTGCCAGCAGCTTATCGAGGGACTACGAGCAGTACTTC. Translating gives CASSLSRDYEQYF.

The chain combines TRBV5-1 with TRBJ1-5; a weak D match, TRBD1 (5 bases). Germline CDR1 SGHRS, CDR2 YFSETQ. V gave up 2 bases and J gave up 11 bases, with 17 bases separating them. This CDR3 is built from 14 residues. CDR3 in DNA: TGCGCCAGCAGCTTAAGACAGCACGACCAGTCCCAGCATTTT. Translating it yields CASSLRQHDQSQHF.

The chain uses TRBV5-4 and TRBJ2-7, with TRBD1 identical over 10 bases. The J segment lost 8 bases and the V segment lost 5 bases, leaving 7 bases of the junction unmatched. The length of the CDR3 is 13 residues. Germline V gene lookup returns CDR1 SGHNT and CDR2 YYREEE (reference sequence). For the CDR3, the DNA is TGTGCCAGCAGTCCTCGTGACAGGGGGCAGCAGTACTTC. This sequence encodes CASSPRDRGQQYF.

The V and J genes are TRBV29-1 and TRBJ2-1; 8 bases agree with TRBD1. The CDR3 has 12 amino acids. V lost 2 bases and J lost 9; bases outside the gene matches: 3. Germline V gives CDR1 SQVTM, CDR2 ANQGSEA. For the CDR3, the DNA is TGCAGCGTTGAACGGACAGGGTTTGAGCAGTTCTTC. Translating it yields CSVERTGFEQFF.

The genes are TRBV11-2 and TRBJ2-7, with 8 bases that match TRBD1. V gave up 3 bases and J gave up 1 base; unmatched junction bases: 2. Germline CDR1 SGHAT, CDR2 FQNNGV. The CDR3 spans 14 residues. The CDR3 reads CASSFRTGSYEQYF. The CDR3 coding sequence is TGTGCCAGCAGCTTCAGGACAGGGTCCTACGAGCAGTACTTC.